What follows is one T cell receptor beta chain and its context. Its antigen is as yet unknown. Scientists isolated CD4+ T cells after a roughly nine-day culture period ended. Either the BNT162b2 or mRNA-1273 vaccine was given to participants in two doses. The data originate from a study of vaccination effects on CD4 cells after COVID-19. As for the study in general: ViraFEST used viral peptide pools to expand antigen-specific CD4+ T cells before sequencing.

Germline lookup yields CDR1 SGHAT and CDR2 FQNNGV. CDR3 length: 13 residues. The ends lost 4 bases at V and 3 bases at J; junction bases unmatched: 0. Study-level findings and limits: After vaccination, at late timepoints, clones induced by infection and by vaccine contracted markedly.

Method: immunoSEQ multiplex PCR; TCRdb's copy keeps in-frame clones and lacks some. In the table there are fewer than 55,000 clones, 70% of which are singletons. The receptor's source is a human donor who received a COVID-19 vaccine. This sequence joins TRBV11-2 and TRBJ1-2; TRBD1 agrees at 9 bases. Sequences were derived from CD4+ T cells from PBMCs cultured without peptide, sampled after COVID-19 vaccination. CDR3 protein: CASSWDRDYGYTF. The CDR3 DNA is TGTGCCAGCAGCTGGGACAGGGACTATGGCTACACCTTC.